This entry features one T cell receptor (beta chain) sequence. The antigen is unknown. V was clipped by 5 bases and J by 6 bases, with 11 bases between them. The CDR3 is made up of 13 amino acids. Germline-derived CDR1 and CDR2 are SGDLS and YYNGEE. Each CDR3 protein is one row after TCRdb ran MiXCR on the 5' RACE reads. This table has 150,000 or so distinct CDR3 sequences, around 10% appearing once. This sample is part of a study of T-cell memory formation after mild COVID-19. Overall study findings and caveats: Researchers found some responding clones in pre-infection memory, a sign that cross-reactive memory joined.

Material: PBMCs or a T cell subset sorted from them (not recorded which). The receptor was derived from a man aged 18-30 years who had mild COVID-19 (a few samples of this study predate the infection). Cell type and time point are not known. The rearrangement joins TRBV9 to TRBJ2-2; the D is unclear. CDR3 sequence reads: CASRPDVSGELFF. Here the CDR3 DNA reads TGTGCCAGCAGGCCCGACGTATCCGGGGAGCTGTTTTTT.